This T cell receptor beta chain originates from a study of T cells in Graves' hyperthyroidism and ophthalmopathy. Study observations and caveats: A median 6.5 months before onset, the model predicted ophthalmopathy. Expanded thyroid clonotypes (above 0.001) were mostly also found in blood.

This clonotype was picked up many times. The antigen remains unidentified. Investigators excluded patients with uncontrolled infection, other autoimmune disease, pregnancy or lactation. Diagnosis rested on symptoms, serum thyroxine and TRAb, thyroid ultrasound, and orbital computed tomography. CDR1 DFQATT and CDR2 SNEGSKA come from the germline V gene (reference sequence). The CDR3 consists of 11 residues. With 8 bases clipped from V and 5 bases from J, the junction kept 2 bases outside the gene matches. RNA transcripts provided the source from which TCR beta CDR3 regions were amplified. Primed by the HTBI set, a first-round RT-PCR was run on the TCR CDR3. In TCRdb, the multiplex PCR reads were re-called with MiXCR into one record per CDR3 protein. This sample yields about half a million distinct CDR3 sequences, of which approximately 25% are seen a single time; about 11% belongs to the top ten.

Material: blood. This rearrangement joins TRBV20-1 to TRBJ2-7; TRBD1 agrees at 11 bases. The source of this sequence is a woman in her thirties with Graves' ophthalmopathy. The CDR3 loop is CSPGQGDEQYF. The CDR3 DNA reads TGCAGTCCGGGACAGGGGGACGAGCAGTACTTC.